This entry concerns a single T cell receptor (beta chain). What it recognizes is unknown. The sample comes from a study of T cell responses to AZD1222 COVID-19 vaccine. Study results and caveats: After two AZD1222 doses, spike-specific TCR breadth and depth rose versus day 0.

Germline loops: CDR1 SEHNR, CDR2 FQNEAQ (reference sequence). The CDR3 sequence is 14 residues long. Trimming removed 1 base from V and 6 bases from J, with 12 bases in between. TCRdb's copy holds only in-frame clones and misses some; the assay was immunoSEQ multiplex PCR. The data hold approximately 190,000 clones, with 85% to 95% observed a single time. The chain couples TRBV7-9 to TRBJ1-1; unclear D gene. The sequence was collected from an adult in good health. Specimen: peripheral blood, collected on day 0 of AZD1222 vaccination. The CDR3 here is CASSLGEVRPEAFF. In DNA form, the CDR3 reads TGTGCCAGCAGCTTAGGAGAGGTTCGCCCTGAAGCTTTCTTT. The full variable domain, completed using reference TRBV7-9 and TRBJ1-1, is DTGVSQNPRHKITKRGQNVTFRCDPISEHNRLYWYRQTLGQGPEFLTYFQNEAQLEKSRLLSDRFSAERPKGSFSTLEIQRTEQGDSAMYLCASSLGEVRPEAFFGQGTRLTVV.